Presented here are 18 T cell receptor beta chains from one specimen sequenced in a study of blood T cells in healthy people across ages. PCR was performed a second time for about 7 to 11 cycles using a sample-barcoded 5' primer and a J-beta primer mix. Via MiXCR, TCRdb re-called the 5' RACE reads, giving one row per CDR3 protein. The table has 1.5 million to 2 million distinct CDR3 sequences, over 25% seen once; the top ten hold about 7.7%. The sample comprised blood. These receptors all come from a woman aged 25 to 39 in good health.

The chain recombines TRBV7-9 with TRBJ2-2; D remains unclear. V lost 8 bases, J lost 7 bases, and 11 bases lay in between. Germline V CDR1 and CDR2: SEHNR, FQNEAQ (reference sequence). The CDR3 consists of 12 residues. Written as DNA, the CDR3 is TGTGCCAGCCCTAGTGAACACGGGGAGCTGTTTTTT. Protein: CASPSEHGELFF.

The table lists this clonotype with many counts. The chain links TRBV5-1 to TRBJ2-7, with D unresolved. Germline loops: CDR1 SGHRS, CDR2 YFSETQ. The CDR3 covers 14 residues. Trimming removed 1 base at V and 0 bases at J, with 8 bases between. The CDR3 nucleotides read TGCGCCAGCAGCTTGTCCAGCAACTCCTACGAGCAGTACTTC. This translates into CASSLSSNSYEQYF.

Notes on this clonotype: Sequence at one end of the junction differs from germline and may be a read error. In DNA form, the CDR3 reads TGTGCCGGCAGCCAAGAGGGTTGGCCGGGACTGCACGAAGAGACCCAGTACTTC. Translated, it gives CAGSQEGWPGLHEETQYF. V gene TRBV14 combines with J gene TRBJ2-5; possibly TRBD2 for D (6 bases). This CDR3 is built from 18 residues. Germline CDR1 and CDR2: SGHDN and FVKESK.

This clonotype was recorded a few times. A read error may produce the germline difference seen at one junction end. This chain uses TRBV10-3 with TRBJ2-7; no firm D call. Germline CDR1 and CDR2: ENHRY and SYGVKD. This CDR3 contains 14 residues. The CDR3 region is CAIREAGSSYEQYF. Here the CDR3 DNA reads TGTGCCATCCGTGAAGCAGGATCAAGCTACGAGCAGTACTTC.

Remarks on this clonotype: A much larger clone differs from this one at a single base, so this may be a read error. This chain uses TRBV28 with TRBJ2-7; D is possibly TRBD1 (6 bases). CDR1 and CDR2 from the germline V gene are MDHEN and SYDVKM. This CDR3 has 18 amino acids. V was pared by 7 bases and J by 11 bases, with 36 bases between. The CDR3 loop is CASKSLGGRTALQETKYF. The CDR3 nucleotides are TGTGCCAGCAAAAGTTTAGGGGGAAGGACAGCCCTACAAGAGACCAAGTACTTC.

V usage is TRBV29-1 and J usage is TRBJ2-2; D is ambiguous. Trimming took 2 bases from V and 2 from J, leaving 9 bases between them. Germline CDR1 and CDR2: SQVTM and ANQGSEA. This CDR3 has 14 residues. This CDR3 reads CSVESRSNTGELFF. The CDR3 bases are TGCAGCGTTGAAAGTAGATCCAACACCGGGGAGCTGTTTTTT.

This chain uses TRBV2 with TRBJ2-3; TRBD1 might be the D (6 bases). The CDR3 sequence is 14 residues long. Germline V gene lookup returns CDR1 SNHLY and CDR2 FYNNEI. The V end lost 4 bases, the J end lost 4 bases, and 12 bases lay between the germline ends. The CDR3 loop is CASSGQENPDTQYF. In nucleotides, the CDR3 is TGTGCCAGCAGTGGACAGGAAAACCCAGATACGCAGTATTTT. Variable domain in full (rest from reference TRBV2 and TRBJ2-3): EPEVTQTPSHQVTQMGQEVILRCVPISNHLYFYWYRQILGQKVEFLVSFYNNEISEKSEIFDDQFSVERPDGSNFTLKIRSTKLEDSAMYFCASSGQENPDTQYFGPGTRLTVL.

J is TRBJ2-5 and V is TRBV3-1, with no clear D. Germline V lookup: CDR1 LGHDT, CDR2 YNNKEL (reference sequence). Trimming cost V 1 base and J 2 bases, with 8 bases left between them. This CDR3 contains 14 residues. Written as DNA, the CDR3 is TGTGCCAGCAGCCAAGTAACACAGCAAGAGACCCAGTACTTC. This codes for CASSQVTQQETQYF.

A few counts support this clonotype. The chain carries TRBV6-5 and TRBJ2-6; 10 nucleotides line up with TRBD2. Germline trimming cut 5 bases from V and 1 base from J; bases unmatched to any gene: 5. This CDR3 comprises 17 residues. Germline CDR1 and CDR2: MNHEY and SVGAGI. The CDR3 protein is CASSHVLAGSGANVLTF. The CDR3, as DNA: TGTGCCAGCAGTCACGTACTAGCGGGATCTGGGGCCAACGTCCTGACTTTC.

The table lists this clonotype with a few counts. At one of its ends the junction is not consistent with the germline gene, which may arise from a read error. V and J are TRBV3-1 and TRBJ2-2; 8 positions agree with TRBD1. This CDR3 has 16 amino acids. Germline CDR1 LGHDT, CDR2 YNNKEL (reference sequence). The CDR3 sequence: CASSHQYRGNTGERFF. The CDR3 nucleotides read TGTGCCAGCAGCCATCAATACAGGGGGAACACCGGGGAGCGGTTTTTT.

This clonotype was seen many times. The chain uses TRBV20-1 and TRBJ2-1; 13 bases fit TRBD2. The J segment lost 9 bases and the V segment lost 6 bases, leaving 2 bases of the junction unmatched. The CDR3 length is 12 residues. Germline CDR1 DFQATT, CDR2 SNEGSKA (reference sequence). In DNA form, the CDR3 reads TGCAGTGCGACTAGCGGGAGGAGTGAGCAGTTCTTC. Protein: CSATSGRSEQFF.

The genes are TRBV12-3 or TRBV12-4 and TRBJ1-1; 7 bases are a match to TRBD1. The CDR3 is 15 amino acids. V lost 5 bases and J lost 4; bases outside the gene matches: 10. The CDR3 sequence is CASSIRDRPSTEAFF. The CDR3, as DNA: TGTGCCAGCAGTATCCGGGACAGACCCTCCACTGAAGCTTTCTTT.

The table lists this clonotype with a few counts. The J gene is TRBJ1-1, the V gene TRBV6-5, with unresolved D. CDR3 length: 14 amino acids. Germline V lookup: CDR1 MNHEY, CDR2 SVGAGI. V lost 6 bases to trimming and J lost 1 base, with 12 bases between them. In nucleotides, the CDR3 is TGTGCCAGCAGCACCCGGTGGCGGAACACTGAAGCTTTCTTT. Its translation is CASSTRWRNTEAFF.

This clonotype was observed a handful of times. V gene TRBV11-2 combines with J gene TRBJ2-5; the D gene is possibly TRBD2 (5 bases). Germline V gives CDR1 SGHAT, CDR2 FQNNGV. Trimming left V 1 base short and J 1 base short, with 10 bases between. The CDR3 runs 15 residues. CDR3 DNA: TGTGCCAGCAGCTTAGGGGGTAGCGCCCAAGAGACCCAGTACTTC. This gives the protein CASSLGGSAQETQYF. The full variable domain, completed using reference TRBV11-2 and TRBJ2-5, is EAGVAQSPRYKIIEKRQSVAFWCNPISGHATLYWYQQILGQGPKLLIQFQNNGVVDDSQLPKDRFSAERLKGVDSTLKIQPAKLEDSAVYLCASSLGGSAQETQYFGPGTRLLVL.

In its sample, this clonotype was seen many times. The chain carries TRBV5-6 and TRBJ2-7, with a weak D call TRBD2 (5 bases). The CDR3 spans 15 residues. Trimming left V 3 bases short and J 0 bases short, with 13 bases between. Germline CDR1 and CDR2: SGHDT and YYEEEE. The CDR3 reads CASSSPQRDSYEQYF. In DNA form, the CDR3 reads TGTGCCAGCAGCTCCCCCCAACGGGACTCCTACGAGCAGTACTTC.

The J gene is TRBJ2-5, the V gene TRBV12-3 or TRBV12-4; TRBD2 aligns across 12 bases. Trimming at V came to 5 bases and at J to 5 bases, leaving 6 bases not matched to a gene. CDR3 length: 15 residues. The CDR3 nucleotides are TGTGCCAGCAGTGATCGACTAGCGGGGGAGGAGACCCAGTACTTC. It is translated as CASSDRLAGEETQYF.

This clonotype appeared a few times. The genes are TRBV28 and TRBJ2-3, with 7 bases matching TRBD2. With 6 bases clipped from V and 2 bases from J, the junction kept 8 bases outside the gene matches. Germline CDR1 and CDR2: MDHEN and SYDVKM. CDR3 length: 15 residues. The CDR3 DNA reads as TGTGCCAGCAGGGGCGGGGGACGACCCACAGATACGCAGTATTTT. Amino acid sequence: CASRGGGRPTDTQYF.

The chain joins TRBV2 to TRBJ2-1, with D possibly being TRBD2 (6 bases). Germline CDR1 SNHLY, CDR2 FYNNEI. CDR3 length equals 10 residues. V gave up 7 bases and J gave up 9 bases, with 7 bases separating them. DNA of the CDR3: TGTGCCAGCATAGCGGTTGAGCAGTTCTTC. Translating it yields CASIAVEQFF.